The T cell receptor beta chain under discussion was sequenced for a study of blood T cell repertoires in COVID-19. Study information: Acute-phase and convalescent COVID-19 samples originated in the United States, Italy and Spain. PBMCs, B-cell-depleted T cells, or T cells were the source of the cDNA or gDNA that made up the material.

Under the authors' procedure: By means of reference gene primer amplification, nucleated cell counts were estimated. Method: immunoSEQ multiplex PCR; TCRdb's copy keeps in-frame clones and lacks some. V and J calls and clone size are copied from that table; D and trimming were computed from the DNA. The table has some 200,000 clones, approximately 94% seen once. Followed longitudinally, the Seattle patients had been enrolled during active infection. This CDR3 region has 13 residues. V gave up 1 base and J gave up 0 bases, with 2 bases separating them. CDR1 SGHDT and CDR2 YYEEEE come from the germline V gene.

The chain carries TRBV5-6 and TRBJ1-3; D is undetermined. This receptor was obtained from a man between 25 and 39 years old with COVID-19, enrolled during active disease. The specimen was peripheral blood. CDR3 residues: CASSLLSGNTIYF. CDR3 in DNA: TGTGCCAGCAGCTTGCTCTCTGGAAACACCATATATTTT.